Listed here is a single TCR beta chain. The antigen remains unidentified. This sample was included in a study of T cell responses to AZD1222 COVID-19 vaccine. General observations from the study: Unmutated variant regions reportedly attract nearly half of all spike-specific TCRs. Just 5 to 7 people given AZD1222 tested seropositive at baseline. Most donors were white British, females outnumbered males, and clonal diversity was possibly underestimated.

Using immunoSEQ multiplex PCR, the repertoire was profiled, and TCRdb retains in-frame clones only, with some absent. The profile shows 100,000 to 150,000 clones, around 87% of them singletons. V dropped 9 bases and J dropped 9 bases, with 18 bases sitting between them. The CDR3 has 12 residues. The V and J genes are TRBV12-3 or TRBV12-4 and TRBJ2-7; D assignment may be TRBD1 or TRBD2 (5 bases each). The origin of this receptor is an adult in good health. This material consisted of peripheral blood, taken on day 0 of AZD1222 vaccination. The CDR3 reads CASRLALGVQYF. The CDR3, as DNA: TGTGCCAGTCGTCTTGCCTTGGGGGTGCAGTACTTC.